Shown below are 14 T cell receptor beta chains from a single sample sequenced in a study of breast tumors, draining lymph nodes, adjacent tissues. The lymph nodes were axillary draining lymph nodes from breast cancer patients. MiXCR was run by TCRdb on the multiplex PCR reads, yielding one entry per CDR3 protein. Here the sample spans under 250,000 distinct CDR3 sequences, roughly 32% being singletons. Sequencing input: axillary lymph node tissue. Source of these receptors: a female donor with breast cancer. Some clones in this sample may be carry-over from other donors' samples.

This clonotype was seen only a few times. The chain joins TRBV19 to TRBJ1-1; no definite D call. Germline assignment: CDR1 LNHDA and CDR2 SQIVND (reference sequence). This CDR3 is 15 amino acids long. The germline V and J ends were trimmed by 4 bases and 4 bases, with 16 bases remaining between them. CDR3 DNA sequence: TGTGCCAGTAGTACCAGGACGGCGCGGGTCACTGAAGCTTTCTTT. This sequence encodes CASSTRTARVTEAFF.

In this sample, this clonotype turned up many times. The chain uses TRBV9 and TRBJ1-2; TRBD1 aligns across 8 bases. CDR3 length equals 14 residues. Germline lookup yields CDR1 SGDLS and CDR2 YYNGEE. The trim removed 2 bases at V and 5 bases at J, leaving 5 bases unmatched. The chain's CDR3 is CASSVAGGLYGYTF. CDR3 DNA sequence: TGTGCCAGCAGCGTGGCAGGGGGCTTATATGGCTACACCTTC.

In regard to this clonotype: The junction does not match germline at one end; this may be a read error. The chain links TRBV4-3 to TRBJ1-5, with D unresolved. The germline V gene encodes CDR1 LGHNA and CDR2 YSLEER. This CDR3 has 16 residues. CDR3 sequence reads: CASSQDGREYNEPQHF. In nucleotides, the CDR3 is TGCGCCAGCAGCCAAGATGGGCGGGAGTACAATGAGCCCCAGCATTTT.

This clonotype has just a few counts. This could be a read error, since a much larger clone is one nucleotide away. The chain has TRBV6-1 and TRBJ2-5; 9 bases agree with TRBD1. The germline V gene encodes CDR1 MNHNS and CDR2 SASEGT. CDR3 length equals 15 residues. Trimming removed 6 bases from V and 0 bases from J; junction bases left unmatched: 5. The CDR3 DNA sequence: TGTGCCAGCAGCCCCGGGACAGGGTACCAAGAGACCCAGTACTTC. This sequence encodes CASSPGTGYQETQYF.

V is TRBV7-9 and J is TRBJ2-3; unclear D gene. Germline V gene lookup returns CDR1 SEHNR and CDR2 FQNEAQ (reference sequence). Between the trimmed V and J ends, which lost 5 bases and 13 bases, there was a span of 10 bases. The CDR3 is made up of 10 amino acids. CDR3 in DNA: TGTGCCAGCAGCCGACAAGAGAAGTATTTT. It codes for CASSRQEKYF.

There are many counts of this clonotype. V gene TRBV28 combines with J gene TRBJ1-2, with D possibly matching TRBD1 (6 bases). The V and J ends lost 10 bases and 8 bases respectively, with 17 bases between them. Germline values: CDR1 MDHEN, CDR2 SYDVKM. The CDR3 runs 12 residues. The CDR3 reads CATVRGAGGYTF. CDR3 sequence (DNA): TGTGCCACCGTAAGGGGGGCGGGCGGCTACACCTTC.

This clonotype appeared many times. The J gene is TRBJ2-2, the V gene TRBV7-8, with 8 positions matching TRBD2. The junction had 9 bases not matched to a gene; V was cut back by 5 bases and J by 1 base. The germline CDR1 and CDR2 sequences are SGHVS and FQNEAQ. CDR3 length: 17 amino acids. The CDR3: CASSRSGTYRNTGELFF. The DNA of the CDR3 is TGTGCCAGCAGCCGTAGCGGGACGTATCGGAACACCGGGGAGCTGTTTTTT.

Regarding this clonotype: The junction does not match germline at one end; this may be a read error. The V gene is TRBV29-1, the J gene TRBJ2-7; the match to TRBD1 covers 10 bases. Germline V lookup: CDR1 SQVTM, CDR2 ANQGSEA. The CDR3 is 19 residues long. The CDR3 nucleotides are TGCAGCGTTAAAGGGACCCCGGACAGGGGGTTCACCGGTCAGTACGAGCAGCACTTC. Translating it yields CSVKGTPDRGFTGQYEQHF.

This clonotype came up many times. The chain joins TRBV6-6 to TRBJ1-6; no clear D gene. The CDR3 consists of 17 residues. CDR1 and CDR2 (germline): MNHNY, SVGAGI (reference sequence). With 0 bases removed from V and 6 bases from J, the gap between germline ends came to 15 bases. CDR3 in DNA: TGTGCCAGCAGTTACTCGATGGGCAGCGTAGTTAATTCACCCCTCCACTTT. Translation: CASSYSMGSVVNSPLHF.

This clonotype was found a few times. A much bigger clone sits one base away, suggesting this may be a read error. This sequence joins TRBV6-1 and TRBJ1-2; D unclear. The CDR3 loop spans 15 amino acids. Deletions cut 5 bases from V and 6 bases from J, with 19 bases between. The germline V gene has CDR1 MNHNS and CDR2 SASEGT. CDR3 sequence reads: CASSQSHIRPDGYTF. The CDR3 DNA reads as TGTGCCAGCAGTCAAAGCCATATCCGGCCGGATGGCTACACCTTC.

The J gene is TRBJ1-5, the V gene TRBV19; no reliable D call. The CDR3 is 11 residues long. CDR1 is LNHDA, CDR2 SQIVND, per germline (reference sequence). Between the trimmed V and J ends, which lost 6 bases and 9 bases, there was a span of 9 bases. CDR3 sequence: CASSMDPPQHF. The CDR3 DNA reads as TGTGCCAGTAGCATGGACCCGCCCCAGCATTTT.

This clonotype was seen ten or more times. V gene TRBV19 combines with J gene TRBJ2-1; D ambiguous. Germline CDR1 and CDR2: LNHDA and SQIVND (reference sequence). The CDR3 has 16 amino acids. V was clipped by 4 bases and J by 6 bases, with 19 bases between them. In DNA, the CDR3 is TGTGCCAGTAGTACAGGACGCCCGGTGAGCGCCAATGAGCAGTTCTTC. Translating gives CASSTGRPVSANEQFF.

This clonotype has at least ten counts. The rearrangement links TRBV7-2 to TRBJ2-7; D gene ambiguous. Trimming pared 0 bases from V and 6 bases from J, leaving 18 bases between. Germline values: CDR1 SGHTA, CDR2 FQGNSA. This CDR3 comprises 16 residues. The CDR3 reads CASSLAPSRTRREQYF. CDR3 DNA sequence: TGTGCCAGCAGCTTAGCTCCAAGCAGGACCCGTCGCGAGCAGTACTTC.

The DNA of the CDR3 is TGTGCCAGCAGCTTGGACGATAACTATGGCTACACCTTC. Translating it yields CASSLDDNYGYTF. The rearrangement uses TRBV5-4 and TRBJ1-2; D is unresolved. The V gene's germline CDR1 is SGHNT and CDR2 YYREEE (reference sequence). This CDR3 is 13 amino acids long. V lost 0 bases and J lost 1, with 4 bases in between.